This T cell receptor beta chain was recovered during a study of T cell responses to AZD1222 COVID-19 vaccine. General study findings and limits: The breadth and depth of Spike-specific TCRs increased once two AZD1222 doses had been given. Only six AZD1222 recipients tested seropositive at baseline. Regions 160-218 and 743-854 dominated among vaccine-associated CD4 TCRs spanning spike.

The table came from immunoSEQ multiplex PCR; TCRdb's copy has only in-frame clones and leaves some out. The sample holds some 120,000 clones, 88% seen once. V lost 1 base and J 5 bases, leaving 15 bases between the germline ends. CDR1 is SGDLS, CDR2 YYNGEE, per germline. This CDR3 comprises 15 residues. As to this clone: Its cognate antigen is unknown.

V gene TRBV9 combines with J gene TRBJ2-5; either TRBD1 or TRBD2 may fit D (5 bases each). The TCR sequence derives from an adult in good health. Sample: peripheral blood, taken on day 0 of MenACWY control vaccination. The CDR3 region is CASSVLQGAAETQYF. For the CDR3, the DNA is TGTGCCAGCAGCGTATTGCAGGGAGCGGCCGAGACCCAGTACTTC.